This T cell receptor beta chain came from a study of T cell responses to AZD1222 COVID-19 vaccine. There are a few counts of this clone. Germline CDR1 reads WSHSY; CDR2 reads SAAADI. CDR3 length: 13 residues. With 8 bases clipped from V and 6 bases from J, the junction kept 10 bases outside the gene matches. TCRdb's table, derived via immunoSEQ multiplex PCR, lists solely in-frame clones and lacks some. Of some 86,000 clones detected, 88% appear once; the ten largest clones hold 6.9%. The V call is TRBV10-2, the J call TRBJ2-7; 7 bases align to TRBD2. The specimen was peripheral blood, collected 28 days after the second AZD1222 dose. This clonotype was sampled from an adult who received the AZD1222 COVID-19 vaccine. CDR3 in amino acids: CASSTSSILEQYF. Written as DNA, the CDR3 is TGCGCCAGCTCGACTAGCTCGATCCTCGAGCAGTACTTC.